Each of the 10 T cell receptor beta chains below was sequenced from the same sample in a study of vaccination and CD4 T cells after COVID-19 (dated 2022 in TCRdb). The treatment or condition label, read with the paper, signifies: approximately 9-day PBMC culture with coronavirus spike peptide pools or control peptides (ViraFEST assay). Their antigen targets remain unknown. The library was generated by PCR. Sequenced on an Illumina iSeq 100. At the Johns Hopkins FTIC core, DNA from the cultured CD4+ T cells underwent TCR sequencing with the Oncomine TCR Beta short-read assay. The public reads were run again by TCRdb, first through fastp at Q25 and then through MiXCR, and only productive beta chains were kept. Rows matching on CDR3 protein sequence are summarized as one entry with the most common DNA and genes. This sample is represented by fewer than 13,000 distinct CDR3 sequences; more than 20% of them were singletons. Clones ranked in the top ten supply 9% to 15% of the sample.

Sequences were derived from CD4+ T cells from blood, cultured in vitro, sampled after SARS-CoV-2 vaccination. Source of these receptors: a human donor who had recovered from COVID-19.

The rearrangement links TRBV28 to TRBJ2-3, with 7 bases that match TRBD2. Trimming cost V 2 bases and J 3 bases; bases outside gene matches: 5. Germline V CDR1 and CDR2: MDHEN, SYDVKM. The CDR3 length is 15 residues. Here the CDR3 reads CASSLGGGGTDTQYF. The DNA for the CDR3 is TGTGCCAGCAGTTTAGGGGGGGGGGGGACAGATACGCAGTATTTT.

There are a few counts of this clonotype. This chain joins TRBV20-1 and TRBJ1-2; D gene ambiguous. V was shortened by 6 bases and J by 4 bases, with 9 bases between the two germline ends. From germline, CDR1 is DFQATT and CDR2 SNEGSKA (reference sequence). The CDR3 sequence is 11 residues long. The DNA of the CDR3 is TGCAGTGCCCCCTGGGGCTATGGCTACACCTTC. Amino acids: CSAPWGYGYTF.

This clonotype was found a few times. This CDR3 reads CASSPSLGVRANVLTF. The CDR3 DNA is TGTGCCAGCAGTCCCTCCCTGGGGGTGAGGGCCAACGTCCTGACTTTC. V gene TRBV28 combines with J gene TRBJ2-6; D possibly uses TRBD1 or TRBD2 (5 bases each). The germline V gene has CDR1 MDHEN and CDR2 SYDVKM. With 5 bases removed from V and 5 bases from J, the gap between germline ends came to 16 bases. The CDR3 is made up of 16 amino acids.

In its sample, this clonotype was seen a few times. The chain couples TRBV28 to TRBJ1-3; TRBD1 might be the D (5 bases). Trimming pared 5 bases from V and 2 bases from J, leaving 16 bases between. The germline CDR1 and CDR2 sequences are MDHEN and SYDVKM. This CDR3 contains 16 residues. The CDR3 reads CASSEIGAGTGNTIYF. The CDR3 DNA reads TGTGCCAGCAGTGAAATAGGGGCAGGGACTGGAAACACCATATATTTT.

This clonotype was seen a handful of times. The J gene is TRBJ2-5, the V gene TRBV11-3; D remains ambiguous. CDR1 is SGHNT and CDR2 is YENEEA in the germline V gene. V gave up 4 bases and J gave up 1 base, with 7 bases separating them. The CDR3 length is 13 residues. The CDR3 reads CASSYGSQETQYF. The CDR3 nucleotides read TGTGCCAGCAGCTACGGTTCCCAAGAGACCCAGTACTTC. The full variable domain, completed using reference TRBV11-3 and TRBJ2-5, is EAGVVQSPRYKIIEKKQPVAFWCNPISGHNTLYWYLQNLGQGPELLIRYENEEAVDDSQLPKDRFSAERLKGVDSTLKIQPAELGDSAVYLCASSYGSQETQYFGPGTRLLVL.

J is TRBJ1-2 and V is TRBV24-1; 7 bases agree with TRBD1. CDR3 size: 18 residues. Germline values: CDR1 KGHDR, CDR2 SFDVKD. V shed 3 bases, J shed 7 bases, and the junction held 19 bases outside the gene matches. CDR3 protein: CATSDPIRQGVISPGYTF. CDR3 nucleotides: TGTGCCACCAGTGATCCTATACGTCAGGGGGTGATTAGCCCTGGCTACACCTTC.

This clonotype is categorized as medium-sized. This chain connects TRBV27 to TRBJ2-3; TRBD2 might be the D (5 bases). Germline V gene sequence: CDR1 MNHEY, CDR2 SMNVEV (reference sequence). The CDR3 is made up of 16 amino acids. V was clipped by 5 bases and J by 1 base, with 16 bases between them. The CDR3 sequence is CASSHTREGGTDTQYF. For the CDR3, the DNA is TGTGCCAGCAGTCACACTCGTGAGGGAGGCACAGATACGCAGTATTTT.

This clonotype was detected only a few times. In DNA, the CDR3 is TGTGCCAGCAGTTGGAGGGGACAGGGAGTGGAAAAACTGTTTTTT. Its translation: CASSWRGQGVEKLFF. This chain connects TRBV27 to TRBJ1-4; 9 bases agree with TRBD1. The CDR3 covers 15 residues. CDR1 and CDR2 (germline): MNHEY, SMNVEV (reference sequence). V gave up 4 bases and J gave up 8 bases; unmatched junction bases: 8.

The chain employs TRBV14 and TRBJ2-1, with 9 bases that match TRBD2. Unmatched junction bases numbered 3, after V lost 4 bases and J lost 2 bases. CDR3 size: 15 residues. Germline CDR1 SGHDN, CDR2 FVKESK. CDR3 nucleotide sequence: TGTGCCAGCAGCCCGACTAGCGGAACCTACAATGAGCAGTTCTTC. Its protein is CASSPTSGTYNEQFF.

This clonotype was counted only a few times. The gene calls are TRBV12-3 or TRBV12-4 and TRBJ2-7, with 8 bases identical to TRBD1. This CDR3 spans 12 amino acids. V lost 6 bases to trimming and J lost 3 bases; unmatched junction nucleotides: 1. CDR3 residues: CASRDRVYEQYF. The CDR3 DNA sequence: TGTGCCAGCAGGGACAGGGTCTACGAGCAGTACTTC.